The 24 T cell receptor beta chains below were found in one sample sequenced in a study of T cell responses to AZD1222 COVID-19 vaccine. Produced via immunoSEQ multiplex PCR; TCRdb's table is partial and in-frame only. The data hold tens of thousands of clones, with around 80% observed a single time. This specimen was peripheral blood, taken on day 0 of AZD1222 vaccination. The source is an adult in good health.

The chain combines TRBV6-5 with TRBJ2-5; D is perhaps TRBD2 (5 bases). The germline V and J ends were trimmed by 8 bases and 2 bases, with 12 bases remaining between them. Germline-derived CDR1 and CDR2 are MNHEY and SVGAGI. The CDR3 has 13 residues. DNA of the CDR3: TGTGCCAGCTGCAGGACTGCACAAGAGACCCAGTACTTC. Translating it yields CASCRTAQETQYF.

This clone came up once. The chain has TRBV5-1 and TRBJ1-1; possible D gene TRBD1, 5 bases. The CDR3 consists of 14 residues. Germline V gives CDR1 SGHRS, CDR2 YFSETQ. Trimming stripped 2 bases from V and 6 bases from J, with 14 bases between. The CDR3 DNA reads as TGCGCCAGCAGCTTTGGGCAGGGAGCATCTGAAGCTTTCTTT. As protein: CASSFGQGASEAFF.

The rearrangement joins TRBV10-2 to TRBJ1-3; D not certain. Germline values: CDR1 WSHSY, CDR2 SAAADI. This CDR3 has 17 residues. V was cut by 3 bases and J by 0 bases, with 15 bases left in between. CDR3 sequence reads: CASSDSRGRSSGNTIYF. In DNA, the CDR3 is TGCGCCAGCAGTGATAGCCGGGGTCGAAGCTCTGGAAACACCATATATTTT.

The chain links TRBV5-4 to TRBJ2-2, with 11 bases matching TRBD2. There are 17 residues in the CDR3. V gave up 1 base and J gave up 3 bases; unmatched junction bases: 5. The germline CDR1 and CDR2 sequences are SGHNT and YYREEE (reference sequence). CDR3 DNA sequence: TGTGCCAGCAGCTTGAAGACTAGCGGGATATACACCGGGGAGCTGTTTTTT. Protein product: CASSLKTSGIYTGELFF.

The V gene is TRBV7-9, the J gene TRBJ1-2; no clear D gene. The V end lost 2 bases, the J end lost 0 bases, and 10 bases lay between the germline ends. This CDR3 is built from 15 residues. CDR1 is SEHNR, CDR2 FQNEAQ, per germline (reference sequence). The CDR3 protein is CASSLREEANYGYTF. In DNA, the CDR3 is TGTGCCAGCAGCTTACGAGAGGAGGCTAACTATGGCTACACCTTC.

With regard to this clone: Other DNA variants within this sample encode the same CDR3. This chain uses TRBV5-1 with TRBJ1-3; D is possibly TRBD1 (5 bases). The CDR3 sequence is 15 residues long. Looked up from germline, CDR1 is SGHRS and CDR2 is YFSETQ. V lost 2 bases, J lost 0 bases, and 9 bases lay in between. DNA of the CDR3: TGCGCCAGCAGCTTAACTGGGGGCTCTGGAAACACCATATATTTT. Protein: CASSLTGGSGNTIYF.

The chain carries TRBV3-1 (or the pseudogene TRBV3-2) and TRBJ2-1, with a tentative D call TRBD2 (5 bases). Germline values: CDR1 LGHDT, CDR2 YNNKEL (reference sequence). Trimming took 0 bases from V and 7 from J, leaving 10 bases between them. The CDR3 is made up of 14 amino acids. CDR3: CASSQDWTDNEQFF. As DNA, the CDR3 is TGTGCCAGCAGCCAAGATTGGACTGATAATGAGCAGTTCTTC.

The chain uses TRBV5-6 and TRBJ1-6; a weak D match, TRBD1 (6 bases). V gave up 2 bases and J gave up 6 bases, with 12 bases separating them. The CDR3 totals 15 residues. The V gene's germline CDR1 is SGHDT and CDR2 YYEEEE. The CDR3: CASSFGTPSNSPLHF. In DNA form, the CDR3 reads TGTGCCAGCAGCTTCGGGACACCTTCTAATTCACCCCTCCACTTT.

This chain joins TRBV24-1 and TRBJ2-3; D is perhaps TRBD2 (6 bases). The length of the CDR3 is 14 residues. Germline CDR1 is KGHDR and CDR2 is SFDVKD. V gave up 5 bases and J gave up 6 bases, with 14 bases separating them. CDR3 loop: CATSAPGDGDTQYF. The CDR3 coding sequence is TGTGCCACCAGTGCACCGGGGGATGGGGATACGCAGTATTTT.

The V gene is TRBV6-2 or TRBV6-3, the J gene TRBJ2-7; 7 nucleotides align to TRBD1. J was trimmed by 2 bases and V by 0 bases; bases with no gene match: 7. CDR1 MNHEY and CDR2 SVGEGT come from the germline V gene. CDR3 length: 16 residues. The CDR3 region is CASSYSSDRHTYEQYF. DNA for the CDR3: TGTGCCAGCAGTTACTCGTCGGACAGGCATACCTACGAGCAGTACTTC.

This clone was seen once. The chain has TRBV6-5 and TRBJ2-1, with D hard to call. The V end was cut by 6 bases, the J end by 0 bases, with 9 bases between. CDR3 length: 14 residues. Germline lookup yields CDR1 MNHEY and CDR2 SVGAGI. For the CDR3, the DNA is TGTGCCAGCAGACACCCTAGCTCCTACAATGAGCAGTTCTTC. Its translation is CASRHPSSYNEQFF.

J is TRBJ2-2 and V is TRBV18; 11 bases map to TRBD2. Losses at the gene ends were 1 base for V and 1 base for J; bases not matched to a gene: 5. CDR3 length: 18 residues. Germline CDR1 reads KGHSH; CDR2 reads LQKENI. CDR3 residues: CASSPRTLAGGNTGELFF. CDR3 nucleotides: TGTGCCAGCTCACCACGGACTCTAGCGGGGGGGAACACCGGGGAGCTGTTTTTT.

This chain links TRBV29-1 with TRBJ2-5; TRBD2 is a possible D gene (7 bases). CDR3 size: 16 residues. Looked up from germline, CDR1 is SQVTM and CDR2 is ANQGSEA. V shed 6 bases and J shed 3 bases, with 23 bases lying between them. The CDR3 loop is CSVATSRGRGKETQYF. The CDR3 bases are TGCAGCGTCGCGACTTCGCGGGGGCGAGGGAAAGAGACCCAGTACTTC.

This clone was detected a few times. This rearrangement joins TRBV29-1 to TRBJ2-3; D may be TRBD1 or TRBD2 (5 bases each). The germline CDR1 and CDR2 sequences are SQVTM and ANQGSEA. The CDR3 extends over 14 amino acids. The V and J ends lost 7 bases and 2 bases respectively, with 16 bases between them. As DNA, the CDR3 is TGCAGCGCTCCCTCTGAGGGGTACACAGATACGCAGTATTTT. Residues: CSAPSEGYTDTQYF.

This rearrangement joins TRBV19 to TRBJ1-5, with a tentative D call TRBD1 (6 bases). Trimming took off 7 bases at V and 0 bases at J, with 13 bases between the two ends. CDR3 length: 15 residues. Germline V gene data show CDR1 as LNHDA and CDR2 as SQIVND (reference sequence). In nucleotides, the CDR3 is TGTGCCAGTACCGCGGACAGATTTAGCAATCAGCCCCAGCATTTT. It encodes CASTADRFSNQPQHF.

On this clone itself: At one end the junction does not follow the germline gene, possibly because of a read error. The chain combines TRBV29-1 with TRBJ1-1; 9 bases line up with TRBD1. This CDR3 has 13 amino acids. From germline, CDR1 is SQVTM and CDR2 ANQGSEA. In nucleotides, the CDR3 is TGCAGCGTTGGGGACACACAGGGGGCTGAGGCTTTCTTT. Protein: CSVGDTQGAEAFF.

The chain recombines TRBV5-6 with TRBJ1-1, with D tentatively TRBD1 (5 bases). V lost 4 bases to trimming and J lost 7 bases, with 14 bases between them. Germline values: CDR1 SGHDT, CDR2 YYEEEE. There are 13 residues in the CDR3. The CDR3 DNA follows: TGTGCCAGCAGCCCTCACTTGGGGGGTGAAGCTTTCTTT. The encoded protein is CASSPHLGGEAFF.

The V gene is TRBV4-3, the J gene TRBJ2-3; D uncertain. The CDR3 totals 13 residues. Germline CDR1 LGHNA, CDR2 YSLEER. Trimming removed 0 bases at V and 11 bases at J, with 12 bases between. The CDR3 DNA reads TGCGCCAGCAGCCAAGAACCTGTGGAAAAGCAGTATTTT. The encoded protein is CASSQEPVEKQYF.

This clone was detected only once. For the CDR3, the DNA is TGTGCCAGCAGCCATTTGGGCCGGACAGGAAGTAACACTGAAGCTTTCTTT. Translated, it gives CASSHLGRTGSNTEAFF. The J gene is TRBJ1-1, the V gene TRBV14, with 7 bases fitting TRBD1. From germline, CDR1 is SGHDN and CDR2 FVKESK. The trim removed 3 bases at V and 2 bases at J, leaving 12 bases unmatched. The CDR3 consists of 17 residues.

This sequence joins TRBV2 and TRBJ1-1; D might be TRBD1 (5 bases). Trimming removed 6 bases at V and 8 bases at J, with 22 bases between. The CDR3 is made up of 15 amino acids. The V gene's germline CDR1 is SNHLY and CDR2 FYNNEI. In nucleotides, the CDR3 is TGTGCCAGCAGGGACATCCTACAAACTCGGACAGAAGCTTTCTTT. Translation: CASRDILQTRTEAFF.

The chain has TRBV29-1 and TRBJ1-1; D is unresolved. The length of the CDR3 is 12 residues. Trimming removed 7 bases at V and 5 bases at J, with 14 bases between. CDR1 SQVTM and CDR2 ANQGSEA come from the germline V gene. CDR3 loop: CSAAQGGTEAFF. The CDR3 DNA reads TGCAGCGCGGCTCAAGGAGGGACTGAAGCTTTCTTT.

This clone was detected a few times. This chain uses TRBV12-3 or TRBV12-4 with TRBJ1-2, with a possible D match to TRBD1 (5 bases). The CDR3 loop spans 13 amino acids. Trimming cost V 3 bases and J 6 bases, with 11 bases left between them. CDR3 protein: CASSFQGGHGYTF. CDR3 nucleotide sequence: TGTGCCAGCAGTTTTCAGGGTGGTCATGGCTACACCTTC.

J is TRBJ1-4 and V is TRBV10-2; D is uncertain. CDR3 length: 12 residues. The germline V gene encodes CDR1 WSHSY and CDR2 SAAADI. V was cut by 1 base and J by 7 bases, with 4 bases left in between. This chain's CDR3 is CASSELTEKLFF. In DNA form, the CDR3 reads TGCGCCAGCAGTGAGTTAACTGAAAAACTGTTTTTT.

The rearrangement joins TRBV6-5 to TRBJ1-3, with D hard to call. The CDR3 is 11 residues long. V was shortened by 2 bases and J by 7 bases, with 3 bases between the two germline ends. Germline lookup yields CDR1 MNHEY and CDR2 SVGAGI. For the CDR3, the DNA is TGTGCCAGCAGTTACGAGAACACCATATATTTT. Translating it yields CASSYENTIYF.